These 30 T cell receptor beta chains came from one sample sequenced in a study of blood T cell repertoires in COVID-19. Using immunoSEQ multiplex PCR, the repertoire was profiled, and TCRdb retains in-frame clones only, with some absent. Found here are under 300,000 clones, 85% of them singletons; the top ten hold roughly 6.7%. The source material was PBMCs or T cells enriched from blood (not recorded which). The receptors come from a woman aged 45 to 65 who had been exposed to COVID-19.

This clone has at least ten counts. At the DNA level, this CDR3 is encoded by other sequences in the same sample as well. The chain recombines TRBV11-2 with TRBJ2-7; D gene ambiguous. Trimming removed 1 base at V and 3 bases at J, with 13 bases between. Germline values: CDR1 SGHAT, CDR2 FQNNGV. This CDR3 spans 15 amino acids. Here the CDR3 DNA reads TGTGCCAGCAGCTTAGCGGCGCCTGAGGACTACGAGCAGTACTTC. Residues: CASSLAAPEDYEQYF.

The chain recombines TRBV6-5 with TRBJ1-2; TRBD1 is a possible D gene (5 bases). The CDR3 runs to 14 residues. Germline V gene data show CDR1 as MNHEY and CDR2 as SVGAGI. V shed 4 bases and J shed 7 bases, with 16 bases lying between them. This CDR3 is CASSFTWGGLGYTF. CDR3 nucleotides: TGTGCCAGCAGTTTCACCTGGGGCGGCCTTGGCTACACCTTC.

CDR3 sequence reads: CASSFTGTGGEKLFF. The CDR3 nucleotides are TGTGCCAGCAGCTTTACCGGGACAGGGGGCGAAAAACTGTTTTTT. The chain recombines TRBV7-2 with TRBJ1-4, with 12 bases lining up with TRBD1. J gave up 8 bases and V 3 bases, and 4 bases lay outside the gene matches. CDR1 is SGHTA, CDR2 FQGNSA, per germline. CDR3 length: 15 residues.

Note on this clone: Other DNA sequences in this specimen translate into the identical CDR3. The chain combines TRBV27 with TRBJ2-1; 13 positions agree with TRBD2. Germline loops: CDR1 MNHEY, CDR2 SMNVEV (reference sequence). J lost 5 bases, V lost 6 bases, and 4 bases had no gene match. The CDR3 sequence is 15 residues long. The CDR3 sequence is CASRTSGGNDNEQFF. CDR3 nucleotides: TGTGCCAGCAGGACTAGCGGGGGGAACGACAATGAGCAGTTCTTC.

The table lists this clone with a few counts. The rearrangement links TRBV5-1 to TRBJ2-2; D perhaps matches TRBD2 (7 bases). V was shortened by 5 bases and J by 6 bases, with 29 bases between the two germline ends. The CDR3 covers 19 residues. Looked up from germline, CDR1 is SGHRS and CDR2 is YFSETQ. The CDR3 bases are TGCGCCAGCAGGCCCTCGGGAGGCAGGGACAAAAATCGCCCCGGGGAGCTGTTTTTT. Translating it yields CASRPSGGRDKNRPGELFF.

The chain combines TRBV11-1 with TRBJ1-1; D uncertain. Germline V gives CDR1 SGHAT, CDR2 FQDESV (reference sequence). The V and J ends lost 2 bases and 11 bases respectively, with 15 bases between them. The CDR3 has 13 amino acids. The CDR3 loop reads CASSLKGALGAFF. CDR3 bases: TGTGCCAGCAGCTTAAAAGGAGCCCTTGGGGCTTTCTTT. Looking up the rest from reference TRBV11-1 and TRBJ1-1 gives the full variable domain: EAEVAQSPRYKITEKSQAVAFWCDPISGHATLYWYRQILGQGPELLVQFQDESVVDDSQLPKDRFSAERLKGVDSTLKIQPAELGDSAMYLCASSLKGALGAFFGQGTRLTVV.

CDR3 bases: TGTGCCAGCAGCTTCCGACTTGGAGGGCGTACCTTTACACCCCTCCACTTT. Translated, it gives CASSFRLGGRTFTPLHF. The gene calls are TRBV7-2 and TRBJ1-6; D ambiguous. CDR3 size: 17 residues. The ends were cut back, 3 bases at V and 11 bases at J, with 23 bases in the middle. Germline V gives CDR1 SGHTA, CDR2 FQGNSA.

The CDR3 region has the DNA TGTGCCAGCAGTGGCGGGACAGGGGGGAGCAATCAGCCCCAGCATTTT. Translation: CASSGGTGGSNQPQHF. This rearrangement joins TRBV2 to TRBJ1-5; 11 bases fit TRBD1. The CDR3 loop spans 16 amino acids. The ends lost 4 bases at V and 1 base at J; junction bases unmatched: 3. CDR1 SNHLY and CDR2 FYNNEI come from the germline V gene.

This clone was counted once. V is TRBV7-2 and J is TRBJ2-7, with 7 bases aligning to TRBD1. The germline V gene has CDR1 SGHTA and CDR2 FQGNSA. V lost 3 bases to trimming and J lost 2 bases; unmatched junction nucleotides: 4. The CDR3 is 14 amino acids. CDR3 sequence reads: CASSLGTDPYEQYF. The DNA for the CDR3 is TGTGCCAGCAGCTTGGGGACAGATCCCTACGAGCAGTACTTC.

The rearrangement uses TRBV19 and TRBJ1-1, with TRBD1 as a possible D gene (6 bases). The V gene lost 7 bases and the J gene lost 4 bases, with 13 bases spanning the gap. The CDR3 has 13 amino acids. From germline, CDR1 is LNHDA and CDR2 SQIVND (reference sequence). CDR3 amino acids: CASTLQGATEAFF. Written as DNA, the CDR3 is TGTGCCAGTACCCTACAGGGAGCCACTGAAGCTTTCTTT.

In this sample, this clone turned up a few times. The chain recombines TRBV27 with TRBJ2-7, with D maybe TRBD1 (6 bases). Germline V lookup: CDR1 MNHEY, CDR2 SMNVEV (reference sequence). The V end lost 5 bases, the J end lost 7 bases, and 15 bases lay between the germline ends. This CDR3 region has 13 residues. The DNA of the CDR3 is TGTGCCAGCAGTCCCCGACAGGAGCGGGAGCAGTACTTC. Translated: CASSPRQEREQYF.

The chain has TRBV5-6 and TRBJ2-7, with 9 bases aligning to TRBD1. The CDR3 contains 14 residues. The ends lost 5 bases at V and 4 bases at J; junction bases unmatched: 7. In germline, CDR1 is SGHDT, CDR2 YYEEEE. This CDR3 is CASRAGTGRYEQYF. The CDR3 DNA is TGTGCCAGCAGAGCCGGGACAGGGAGGTACGAGCAGTACTTC.

This chain joins TRBV7-2 and TRBJ2-7, with 11 bases fitting TRBD2. The V segment lost 5 bases and the J segment 4 bases; nucleotides outside the gene matches: 7. The CDR3 extends over 15 amino acids. Germline CDR1 is SGHTA and CDR2 is FQGNSA. The CDR3 spells CASSRSGGAGYEQYF. The CDR3 bases are TGTGCCAGCAGCCGTAGCGGGGGGGCCGGGTACGAGCAGTACTTC.

This chain joins TRBV3-1 (or the pseudogene TRBV3-2) and TRBJ1-3; 9 nucleotides line up with TRBD1. V trimming: 1 base; J trimming: 7 bases; junction bases outside the gene matches: 5. Germline CDR1 and CDR2: LGHDT and YNNKEL (reference sequence). The CDR3 spans 15 residues. CDR3 sequence (DNA): TGTGCCAGCAGCCAAGGGACAGGGGAGCGGAACACCATATATTTT. Translated: CASSQGTGERNTIYF.

J is TRBJ1-5 and V is TRBV10-3; 8 bases match TRBD1. The CDR3 is 13 amino acids. Germline loops: CDR1 ENHRY, CDR2 SYGVKD. J was trimmed by 6 bases and V by 4 bases; bases with no gene match: 2. DNA for the CDR3: TGTGCCATCAGTGGACAGGGGAGTCAGCCCCAGCATTTT. This encodes CAISGQGSQPQHF.

In this sample, this clone turned up once. This chain links TRBV3-1 (or the pseudogene TRBV3-2) with TRBJ2-7, with D unresolved. The V gene lost 4 bases and the J gene lost 4 bases, with 11 bases spanning the gap. Germline CDR1 LGHDT, CDR2 YNNKEL (reference sequence). This CDR3 contains 13 residues. CDR3 sequence reads: CASSPTTPYEQYF. CDR3 coding DNA: TGTGCCAGCAGCCCCACGACACCGTACGAGCAGTACTTC.

The V and J genes are TRBV5-4 and TRBJ1-1, with D possibly being TRBD1 (5 bases). The germline V and J ends were trimmed by 3 bases and 1 base, with 10 bases remaining between them. CDR1 SGHNT and CDR2 YYREEE come from the germline V gene (reference sequence). The length of the CDR3 is 14 residues. In DNA, the CDR3 is TGTGCCAGCAGCTGGGCGGGGCAGAACACTGAAGCTTTCTTT. Amino acid sequence: CASSWAGQNTEAFF.

The J gene is TRBJ2-1, the V gene TRBV28; TRBD2 agrees at 10 bases. This CDR3 contains 14 residues. V lost 8 bases, J lost 8 bases, and 9 bases stayed unmatched. Germline V gene lookup returns CDR1 MDHEN and CDR2 SYDVKM. The DNA for the CDR3 is TGTGCCAGCTCCACTAGCGGGGCCGAGGATGAGCAGTTCTTC. The encoded protein is CASSTSGAEDEQFF.

The J gene is TRBJ2-3, the V gene TRBV28; D possibly corresponds to TRBD1 (6 bases). V lost 6 bases, J lost 4 bases, and 14 bases lay in between. The CDR3 loop spans 14 amino acids. Germline values: CDR1 MDHEN, CDR2 SYDVKM. CDR3 coding DNA: TGTGCCAGCAGCCGGACCGGACAGTCAGATACGCAGTATTTT. Translating gives CASSRTGQSDTQYF.

This chain links TRBV18 with TRBJ2-5, with D possibly TRBD1 on 6 matching bases. Trimming cost V 2 bases and J 5 bases, with 6 bases left between them. From germline, CDR1 is KGHSH and CDR2 LQKENI. This CDR3 has 12 amino acids. CDR3 nucleotide sequence: TGTGCCAGCTCACCAAGGGGGGAGACCCAGTACTTC. Its translation: CASSPRGETQYF.

The chain combines TRBV4-3 with TRBJ2-7; 12 nucleotides align to TRBD2. The CDR3 length is 14 residues. Unmatched junction bases numbered 5, after V lost 4 bases and J lost 7 bases. Germline loops: CDR1 LGHNA, CDR2 YSLEER. The CDR3 sequence: CASSPRTSGAEQYF. The CDR3 DNA follows: TGCGCCAGCAGCCCAAGGACTAGCGGGGCGGAGCAGTACTTC.

V is TRBV11-2 and J is TRBJ1-1; D not resolved. Germline CDR1 reads SGHAT; CDR2 reads FQNNGV. V was pared by 7 bases and J by 1 base, with 10 bases between. This CDR3 comprises 13 residues. CDR3 region: CASKQRQNTEAFF. CDR3 sequence (DNA): TGTGCCAGCAAACAAAGACAGAACACTGAAGCTTTCTTT.

This chain joins TRBV28 and TRBJ1-5, with D unresolved. The CDR3 consists of 12 residues. The V end was cut by 5 bases, the J end by 5 bases, with 7 bases between. Looked up from germline, CDR1 is MDHEN and CDR2 is SYDVKM. The CDR3 region is CASSATHQPQHF. The CDR3 region has the DNA TGTGCCAGCAGTGCTACCCATCAGCCCCAGCATTTT.

The table lists this clone with a count of one. This chain links TRBV11-2 with TRBJ1-1; no firm D call. This CDR3 contains 11 residues. Germline values: CDR1 SGHAT, CDR2 FQNNGV. V gave up 3 bases and J gave up 5 bases, with 4 bases separating them. The CDR3 nucleotides read TGTGCCAGCAGCTTGGCTACTGAAGCTTTCTTT. It is translated as CASSLATEAFF.

The CDR3 reads CASTTLNTGELFF. CDR3 nucleotides: TGTGCCAGCACAACATTGAACACCGGGGAGCTGTTTTTT. The chain carries TRBV6-5 and TRBJ2-2, with unresolved D. There are 13 residues in the CDR3. In germline, CDR1 is MNHEY, CDR2 SVGAGI. Trimming took off 7 bases at V and 1 base at J, with 7 bases between the two ends.

This rearrangement joins TRBV18 to TRBJ2-7, with D possibly TRBD1 on 6 matching bases. The V gene lost 3 bases and the J gene lost 7 bases, with 16 bases spanning the gap. Germline loops: CDR1 KGHSH, CDR2 LQKENI. This CDR3 has 14 residues. The DNA for the CDR3 is TGTGCCAGCTCACCTTTGCAGGTACAGGGAGAGCAGTACTTC. As protein: CASSPLQVQGEQYF. Combining the CDR3 with reference TRBV18 and TRBJ2-7 gives the whole variable domain NAGVMQNPRHLVRRRGQEARLRCSPMKGHSHVYWYRQLPEEGLKFMVYLQKENIIDESGMPKERFSAEFPKEGPSILRIQQVVRGDSAAYFCASSPLQVQGEQYFGPGTRLTVT.

This chain's CDR3 is CASSQDQMVGAGELFF. CDR3 nucleotides: TGCGCCAGCAGCCAGGATCAGATGGTCGGAGCCGGGGAGCTGTTTTTT. J is TRBJ2-2 and V is TRBV4-1; D call uncertain. Germline V gene lookup returns CDR1 MGHRA and CDR2 YSYEKL. The CDR3 loop spans 16 amino acids. Trimming removed 3 bases from V and 6 bases from J, with 17 bases in between.

The V call is TRBV11-2, the J call TRBJ1-1; 9 nucleotides agree with TRBD1. This CDR3 spans 15 amino acids. Germline loops: CDR1 SGHAT, CDR2 FQNNGV. V was pared by 3 bases and J by 4 bases, with 6 bases of the junction left unmatched. The CDR3 reads CASSFGQGRSTEAFF. The DNA for the CDR3 is TGTGCCAGCAGCTTCGGACAGGGGAGGAGCACTGAAGCTTTCTTT.

The chain carries TRBV12-3 or TRBV12-4 and TRBJ1-2; 8 bases are shared with TRBD1. V lost 7 bases, J lost 4 bases, and 5 bases stayed unmatched. The CDR3 sequence is 13 residues long. Here the CDR3 DNA reads TGTGCCAGCATCTTGGGGACAGGCTATGGCTACACCTTC. Translation: CASILGTGYGYTF.

The rearrangement joins TRBV5-1 to TRBJ2-7; 10 nucleotides match TRBD2. The CDR3 length is 15 residues. Losses at the gene ends were 7 bases for V and 4 bases for J; bases not matched to a gene: 11. Germline V CDR1 and CDR2: SGHRS, YFSETQ. In nucleotides, the CDR3 is TGCGCCAGCCGACTTACTAGCGGGGAATTTTACGAGCAGTACTTC. Translation: CASRLTSGEFYEQYF.